This TCR beta chain was found in a study of blood T cell repertoires in COVID-19. Overall study: Whether acute or convalescent, the COVID-19 samples came from the United States, Italy and Spain.

Germline loops: CDR1 LGHDT, CDR2 YNNKEL (reference sequence). This CDR3 region has 14 residues. V was shortened by 3 bases and J by 4 bases, with 13 bases between the two germline ends. Assay used: immunoSEQ multiplex PCR; TCRdb lists only in-frame clones, some missing. The table shows 100,000 to 150,000 clones, with around 88% occurring only once. The table lists this clone with a few counts. The chain recombines TRBV3-1 (or the pseudogene TRBV3-2) with TRBJ2-7; D possibly corresponds to TRBD2 (5 bases). Sequencing was done on a sample of peripheral blood. This receptor was obtained from a man between 45 and 60 years old with acute or convalescent COVID-19. The CDR3 nucleotides are TGTGCCAGCAGCCAGATTCCACTAGGGTACGAGCAGTACTTC. It encodes CASSQIPLGYEQYF.